This entry lists 23 T cell receptor beta chains sequenced from one sample in a study of T-cell memory formation after mild COVID-19. From the 5' RACE reads, TCRdb called clonotypes with MiXCR, one entry per CDR3 protein. The sample holds around 300,000 distinct CDR3 sequences, about an eighth seen once. Sample: PBMCs or a T cell subset sorted from them (not recorded which). All receptors come from a man aged 18-30 years who had mild COVID-19 (a few samples of this study predate the infection). Cell type and time point are not known.

The chain employs TRBV12-3 or TRBV12-4 and TRBJ1-6; TRBD1 might be the D (6 bases). The CDR3 contains 16 residues. The V and J ends lost 2 bases and 5 bases respectively, with 13 bases between them. The DNA of the CDR3 is TGTGCCAGCAGTTTATCTGTCGACAGGAATAATTCACCCCTCCACTTT. Translated: CASSLSVDRNNSPLHF.

This clonotype was counted only a few times. This sequence joins TRBV4-2 and TRBJ2-3; 12 nucleotides match TRBD2. The junction had 15 bases not matched to a gene; V was cut back by 4 bases and J by 1 base. CDR1 LGHNA and CDR2 YNFKEQ come from the germline V gene. The CDR3 consists of 20 residues. The DNA of the CDR3 is TGTGCCAGCAGCCCCCGCCCCACTAGCGGGGGGTCACTGGGCACAGATACGCAGTATTTT. Its protein is CASSPRPTSGGSLGTDTQYF.

This clonotype was detected only a few times. The CDR3: CASSPETDTQYF. DNA of the CDR3: TGTGCCAGCTCACCAGAGACAGATACGCAGTATTTT. V is TRBV18 and J is TRBJ2-3; no firm D call. Germline CDR1 KGHSH, CDR2 LQKENI. This CDR3 contains 12 residues. V was shortened by 2 bases and J by 3 bases, with 3 bases between the two germline ends.

This clonotype turned up a few times. The chain has TRBV28 and TRBJ2-4; TRBD2 might be the D (6 bases). Germline CDR1 and CDR2: MDHEN and SYDVKM. V was cut by 5 bases and J by 9 bases, with 14 bases left in between. This CDR3 region has 13 residues. The CDR3 bases are TGTGCCAGCAGTCCATCGACTAGTGGCATTCAGTACTTC. Its translation: CASSPSTSGIQYF.

This clonotype was recorded at least ten times. The CDR3 region has the DNA TGTGCCAGCAGCAGACCCGGGGGTGAGCAGTTCTTC. The encoded protein is CASSRPGGEQFF. This chain joins TRBV7-3 and TRBJ2-1; a possible D gene is TRBD2 (6 bases). Germline assignment: CDR1 SGHTA and CDR2 FQGTGA. Deletions cut 5 bases from V and 9 bases from J, with 11 bases between. CDR3 length equals 12 residues.

This chain joins TRBV5-4 and TRBJ2-3; D assignment may be TRBD1 or TRBD2 (6 bases each). V lost 8 bases to trimming and J lost 1 base, with 20 bases between them. CDR3 length: 16 amino acids. The germline gives CDR1 SGHNT, CDR2 YYREEE (reference sequence). CDR3 coding DNA: TGTGCCAGTCCGGACGGGGGCGCGGAAGGCACAGATACGCAGTATTTT. This translates into CASPDGGAEGTDTQYF.

This clonotype appeared a few times. V usage is TRBV12-3 or TRBV12-4 and J usage is TRBJ2-7; unclear D gene. V lost 1 base and J lost 6, with 7 bases in between. This CDR3 has 12 amino acids. The CDR3 coding sequence is TGTGCCAGCAGTTTAGACCGGACCGAGCAGTACGTC. Protein product: CASSLDRTEQYV.

The chain joins TRBV7-2 to TRBJ2-1; TRBD2 matches 11 bases. In germline, CDR1 is SGHTA, CDR2 FQGNSA. The CDR3 contains 16 residues. The V segment lost 6 bases and the J segment 6 bases; nucleotides outside the gene matches: 10. The CDR3 region has the DNA TGTGCCAGCAGGCCACCTAGCGGGGGGCCCGCCAATGAGCAGTTCTTC. Translating it yields CASRPPSGGPANEQFF.

This clonotype was detected ten times or more. This chain connects TRBV6-5 to TRBJ1-1; no firm D call. The CDR3 totals 14 residues. V lost 2 bases and J lost 3, with 10 bases in between. CDR1 is MNHEY, CDR2 SVGAGI, per germline. The CDR3 nucleotides are TGTGCCAGCAGTTACCTCGGAGGTGACACTGAAGCTTTCTTT. Translation: CASSYLGGDTEAFF.

This sequence joins TRBV7-9 and TRBJ2-6; D call uncertain. Germline loops: CDR1 SEHNR, CDR2 FQNEAQ (reference sequence). V was shortened by 5 bases and J by 0 bases, with 11 bases between the two germline ends. The length of the CDR3 is 16 residues. The CDR3 here is CASSPGRLSGANVLTF. The CDR3 DNA sequence: TGTGCCAGCAGCCCCGGACGGCTCTCTGGGGCCAACGTCCTGACTTTC. Drawing the rest from reference TRBV7-9 and TRBJ2-6, the complete variable domain is DTGVSQNPRHKITKRGQNVTFRCDPISEHNRLYWYRQTLGQGPEFLTYFQNEAQLEKSRLLSDRFSAERPKGSFSTLEIQRTEQGDSAMYLCASSPGRLSGANVLTFGAGSRLTVL.

The V gene is TRBV29-1, the J gene TRBJ1-2; D unresolved. This CDR3 region has 15 residues. The V gene's germline CDR1 is SQVTM and CDR2 ANQGSEA. Trimming removed 3 bases at V and 5 bases at J, with 19 bases between. CDR3 coding DNA: TGCAGCGTTGAGGCCGGGTGGACGGACCAGTATGGCTACACCTTC. Encoded protein: CSVEAGWTDQYGYTF.

V gene TRBV7-2 combines with J gene TRBJ2-3; 9 positions agree with TRBD1. After removal of 4 bases from V and 7 bases from J, the junction contained 6 bases not matched to a gene. Per the germline V gene, CDR1 is SGHTA and CDR2 is FQGNSA. The CDR3 is 14 residues long. This CDR3 reads CASSSRTGDHTQYF. As DNA, the CDR3 is TGTGCCAGCAGCTCCCGGACAGGGGATCATACGCAGTATTTT.

The chain carries TRBV4-2 and TRBJ2-1; no reliable D call. CDR1 and CDR2 from the germline V gene are LGHNA and YNFKEQ. The CDR3 sequence is 12 residues long. Trimming removed 3 bases from V and 8 bases from J, with 8 bases in between. The CDR3 region is CASSHGVDEQFF. The CDR3 DNA sequence: TGTGCCAGCAGCCATGGGGTGGATGAGCAGTTCTTC.

In this sample, this clonotype turned up a few times. CDR3 in amino acids: CASSTLASSYEQYF. CDR3 bases: TGTGCCAGCAGTACCTTAGCGAGCTCCTACGAGCAGTACTTC. The genes are TRBV12-3 or TRBV12-4 and TRBJ2-7; possible D gene TRBD2, 5 bases. Trimming pared 5 bases from V and 0 bases from J, leaving 11 bases between. CDR3 length: 14 residues.

The chain carries TRBV10-3 and TRBJ1-5; the match to TRBD1 covers 8 bases. The CDR3 contains 15 residues. V was pared by 2 bases and J by 4 bases, with 4 bases of the junction left unmatched. Germline CDR1 ENHRY, CDR2 SYGVKD. The CDR3 DNA sequence: TGTGCCATCAGTGAGCCGGGACAGGATAATCAGCCCCAGCATTTT. It specifies CAISEPGQDNQPQHF.

The V and J genes are TRBV5-1 and TRBJ2-2; D uncertain. CDR1 and CDR2 (germline): SGHRS, YFSETQ. V dropped 5 bases and J dropped 5 bases, with 10 bases sitting between them. This CDR3 comprises 13 residues. CDR3 protein: CASRPSSTGELFF. The CDR3 DNA sequence: TGCGCCAGCAGACCCAGCAGTACCGGGGAGCTGTTTTTT.

The chain joins TRBV3-1 to TRBJ1-5; tentative D call: TRBD1 (5 bases). The CDR3 is 16 residues long. The germline V gene encodes CDR1 LGHDT and CDR2 YNNKEL (reference sequence). Trimming took off 1 base at V and 0 bases at J, with 10 bases between the two ends. The CDR3 reads CASSQGGGDSNQPQHF. DNA of the CDR3: TGTGCCAGCAGCCAAGGTGGAGGGGATAGCAATCAGCCCCAGCATTTT. Filled out from reference TRBV3-1 and TRBJ1-5, the complete variable domain reads DTAVSQTPKYLVTQMGNDKSIKCEQNLGHDTMYWYKQDSKKFLKIMFSYNNKELIINETVPNRFSPKSPDKAHLNLHINSLELGDSAVYFCASSQGGGDSNQPQHFGDGTRLSIL.

This clonotype has a count of ten or more. The genes are TRBV6-2 or TRBV6-3 and TRBJ2-1; either TRBD1 or TRBD2 may supply D (5 bases each). Trimming cost V 1 base and J 8 bases, with 9 bases left between them. Germline V CDR1 and CDR2: MNHEY, SVGEGT. The CDR3 spans 13 residues. CDR3: CASSYLRGDEQFF. As DNA, the CDR3 is TGTGCCAGCAGTTACTTGAGGGGCGATGAGCAGTTCTTC.

This chain uses TRBV5-1 with TRBJ1-2; no clear D. The V end lost 0 bases, the J end lost 8 bases, and 14 bases lay between the germline ends. The CDR3 covers 14 residues. From germline, CDR1 is SGHRS and CDR2 YFSETQ. In nucleotides, the CDR3 is TGCGCCAGCAGCTTGGGCGAGGTTACGATGGGCTACACCTTC. Protein: CASSLGEVTMGYTF.

This clonotype was found a few times. The chain couples TRBV4-1 to TRBJ1-2; 7 bases match TRBD1. The CDR3 runs 15 residues. The V segment lost 3 bases and the J segment 0 bases; nucleotides outside the gene matches: 4. Germline assignment: CDR1 MGHRA and CDR2 YSYEKL. CDR3 sequence reads: CASSHGTVANYGYTF. In nucleotides, the CDR3 is TGCGCCAGCAGCCACGGGACAGTAGCTAACTATGGCTACACCTTC.

The chain combines TRBV7-2 with TRBJ2-1; 11 bases are a match to TRBD2. This CDR3 spans 15 amino acids. The V gene end was trimmed by 5 bases and the J gene end by 9 bases; junction bases not matched to a gene: 9. The germline CDR1 and CDR2 sequences are SGHTA and FQGNSA. CDR3 nucleotides: TGTGCCAGCAGCAGGACTAGCGGGTGGCTGGGTGAGCAGTTCTTC. Amino acid sequence: CASSRTSGWLGEQFF. The entire variable domain, with the rest obtained from reference TRBV7-2 and TRBJ2-1, is as follows: GAGVSQSPSNKVTEKGKDVELRCDPISGHTALYWYRQSLGQGLEFLIYFQGNSAPDKSGLPSDRFSAERTGGSVSTLTIQRTQQEDSAVYLCASSRTSGWLGEQFFGPGTRLTVL.

This clonotype was detected many times. The chain recombines TRBV6-6 with TRBJ1-6; D call uncertain. The CDR3 has 12 amino acids. Germline assignment: CDR1 MNHNY and CDR2 SVGAGI (reference sequence). V gave up 5 bases and J gave up 9 bases, with 8 bases separating them. CDR3 coding DNA: TGTGCCAGCAGTCCCCCGGCTTCACCCCTCCACTTT. Its translation is CASSPPASPLHF.

This clonotype was observed a handful of times. This chain uses TRBV9 with TRBJ2-5; TRBD2 aligns across 12 bases. Germline trimming cut 3 bases from V and 1 base from J; bases unmatched to any gene: 4. CDR3 length: 16 amino acids. Germline V gene data show CDR1 as SGDLS and CDR2 as YYNGEE. The CDR3 is CASSARTSGVQETQYF. The DNA of the CDR3 is TGTGCCAGCAGCGCCCGGACTAGCGGGGTCCAAGAGACCCAGTACTTC.